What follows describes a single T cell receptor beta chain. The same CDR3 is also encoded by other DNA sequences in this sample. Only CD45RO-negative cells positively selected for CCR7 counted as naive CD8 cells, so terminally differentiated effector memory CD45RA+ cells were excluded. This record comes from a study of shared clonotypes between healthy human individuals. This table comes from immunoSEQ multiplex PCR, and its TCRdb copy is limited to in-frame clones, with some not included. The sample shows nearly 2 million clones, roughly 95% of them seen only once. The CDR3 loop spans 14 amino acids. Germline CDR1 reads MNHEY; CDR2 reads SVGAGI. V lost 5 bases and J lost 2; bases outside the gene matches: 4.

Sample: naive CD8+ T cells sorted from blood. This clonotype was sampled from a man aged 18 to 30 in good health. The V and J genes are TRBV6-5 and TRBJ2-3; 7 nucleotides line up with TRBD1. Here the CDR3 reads CASSPDRPTDTQYF. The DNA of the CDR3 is TGTGCCAGCAGTCCGGACAGGCCCACAGATACGCAGTATTTT.